A selection of T cell receptor beta chains follows, all from one sample in a study of shared clonotypes between healthy human individuals. The assay was immunoSEQ multiplex PCR, and TCRdb's table has in-frame clones only and misses some. Among more than 550,000 clones listed, 90% were seen once. Sequenced: memory CD8+ T cells from PBMCs. Receptor source: a man aged 18 to 35 in good health. Some clones in this sample may be carry-over from other donors' samples. Both conserved end residues are part of each CDR3. The D gene is left open where the match is weak. Some rows mark clone size as missing; the rest say once, few, many or name a class of expanded clone.

d_call	clone_size	j_call	v_call	cdr3_aa	cdr3_nt
NA	NA	TRBJ2-1	TRBV4-2	CASTLAASDAYNEQFF	TGTGCCAGCACCCTAGCAGCTAGCGATGCCTACAATGAGCAGTTCTTC
TRBD1	NA	TRBJ1-3	TRBV5-1	CASSAQGAKADTIYF	TGCGCCAGCAGCGCGCAGGGGGCAAAGGCGGACACCATATATTTT
TRBD2	NA	TRBJ2-1	TRBV9	CASSELSGLAGVNEQFF	TGTGCCAGCAGCGAATTATCGGGACTAGCGGGAGTCAATGAGCAGTTCTTC
TRBD1	NA	TRBJ2-2	TRBV7-9	CASSYTGTGGTGELFF	TGTGCCAGCAGCTACACCGGGACAGGGGGCACCGGGGAGCTGTTTTTT
NA	few	TRBJ1-1	TRBV9	CASSVGDLNTEAFF	TGTGCCAGCAGCGTTGGTGATCTTAACACTGAAGCTTTCTTT
TRBD1	NA	TRBJ2-7	TRBV7-2	CASSLEVWDRASYEQYF	TGTGCCAGCAGCTTAGAAGTCTGGGACAGGGCATCCTACGAGCAGTACTTC
TRBD1	once	TRBJ1-2	TRBV29-1	CSVEEQGDSGGTF	TGCAGCGTTGAAGAACAGGGGGATTCGGGCGGCACCTTC
NA	NA	TRBJ2-3	TRBV28	CASRGPRTDTQYF	TGTGCCAGCAGGGGACCTCGGACAGATACGCAGTATTTT
NA	NA	TRBJ1-1	TRBV4-3	CASSQDPGNTEAFF	TGCGCCAGCAGCCAAGATCCAGGGAACACTGAAGCTTTCTTT
NA	NA	TRBJ1-1	TRBV6-5	CASRTAYEAFF	TGTGCCAGCCGAACGGCTTATGAAGCTTTCTTT
TRBD2	NA	TRBJ2-1	TRBV9	CASSDRGLLAGGPYNEQFF	TGTGCCAGCAGCGACAGGGGTCTCCTAGCGGGAGGCCCCTACAATGAGCAGTTCTTC
TRBD1	NA	TRBJ1-4	TRBV9	CASSPQGTGGEKLFF	TGTGCCAGCAGCCCACAGGGGACAGGGGGCGAAAAACTGTTTTTT
NA	NA	TRBJ1-1	TRBV6-5	CASSSGLRTEAFF	TGTGCCAGCAGTTCTGGCCTGAGAACTGAAGCTTTCTTT
TRBD2	few	TRBJ2-7	TRBV6-1	CASSEGLGLVDYEQYF	TGTGCCAGCAGTGAAGGGTTGGGACTAGTTGACTACGAGCAGTACTTC